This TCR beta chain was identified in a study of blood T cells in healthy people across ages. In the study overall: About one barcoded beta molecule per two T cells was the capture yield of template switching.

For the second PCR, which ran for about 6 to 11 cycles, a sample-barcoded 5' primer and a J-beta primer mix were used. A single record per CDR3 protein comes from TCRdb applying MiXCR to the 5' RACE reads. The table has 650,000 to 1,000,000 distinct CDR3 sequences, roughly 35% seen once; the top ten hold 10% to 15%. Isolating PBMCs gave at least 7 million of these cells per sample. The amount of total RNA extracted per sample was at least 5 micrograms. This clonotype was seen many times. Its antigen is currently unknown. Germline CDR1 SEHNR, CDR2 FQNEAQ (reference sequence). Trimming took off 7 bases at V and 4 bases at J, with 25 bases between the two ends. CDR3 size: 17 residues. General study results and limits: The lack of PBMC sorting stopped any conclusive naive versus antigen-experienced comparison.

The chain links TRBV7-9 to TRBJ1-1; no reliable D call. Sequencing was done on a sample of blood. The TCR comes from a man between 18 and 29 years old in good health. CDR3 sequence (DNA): TGTGCCAGCACGACACATGACTATGCGGGAATGGGCACTGAAGCTTTCTTT. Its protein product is CASTTHDYAGMGTEAFF.